What follows describes a single T cell receptor (beta chain). Its recognized antigen is unknown. No much larger clone exists at a distance of one base, and base qualities are not known. TCR beta chain sequences were generated from genomic DNA using the immunoSEQ assay. The paper's processing steps were these. CDR3 sequences that did not begin with the conserved framework cysteine at position 104 were removed manually. Clonality was calculated as one minus the normalized Shannon's Diversity Index, with values ranging from 0 (maximal diversity) to 1 (oligoclonal). Differences in the frequency of the same CDR3 between samples, such as brain versus blood, were assessed with chi-squared comparison-of-proportions tests. Public clonotypes were found through immuneACCESS searches, while the VDJdb browser was used to judge similarity to known antiviral clonotypes. In its TCRdb copy, this immuneACCESS table keeps in-frame sequences only and misses some clones. Where compared with another copy, unresolved V genes explain less than half of these, and the others have no known cause. V and J calls and clone size come straight from that table; D and trimming were deduced from the DNA. Within this sample are 100,000 to 120,000 clones, with 94% of them counted one time only. The ten largest clones represent 3.5% to 4.5% of the sample.

What the time point label conveys for this sample: resected brain tissue, or blood drawn just prior to surgery. The surgery cases showing the highest brain T cell transcript signatures were chosen for TCR beta chain sequencing of brain tissue and, when available, of blood. Prior to surgery, the patients had been treated with at least one anti-epileptic drug. TCR-sequenced patients were children with drug-resistant epilepsy due to tuberous sclerosis complex, focal cortical dysplasia, Rasmussen encephalitis or hemimegalencephaly. The blood samples were collected right before the epilepsy surgery. Bulk genomic DNA was extracted from unsorted brain tissue and whole blood with the Monarch genomic DNA purification kit. These data are taken from a study of brain T cells in children with intractable seizures (dated by TCRdb to the early 2020s). General notes on the study: A NanoString immunology panel was first used to screen resected brain tissue from nearly 55 pediatric epilepsy surgery cases for immune gene transcripts. Of the approximately twelve selected surgery cases, pre-surgery blood was also sequenced for eight, so four had brain tissue only. General findings and caveats noted by the study authors: Because sequencing depth differed between pre- and post-surgery blood, the absence of clones from the pre-surgery sample may reflect undersampling. The patients' HCMV serostatus was not known, and viral specificity was inferred solely from CDR3 sequence similarity.

V loses 5 bases at its end and J loses 3 bases; junction bases beyond the gene matches: 3. The germline V gene (reference sequence) gives CDR1 as MNHEY and CDR2 as SMNVEV. The CDR3 numbers 15 residues from cysteine through phenylalanine. Of all the DNA, just the CDR3 is kept, 45 bases in frame from base 1. The source material was peripheral blood, sampled at surgery. The receptor was derived from a boy in the first two years of life with hemimegalencephaly and intractable seizures. The sequence is built from TRBV27 and TRBJ2-1; 11 central bases correspond to TRBD2. The nucleotide sequence is given as TGTGCCAGCAGTACCGGGACTAGCGGCTACAATGAGCAGTTCTTC. Its product reads: CASSTGTSGYNEQFF.